These T cell receptor beta chains were read from a single sample in a study of CD8 T cells in Susac syndrome. TCRdb ran MiXCR on the immunoSEQ multiplex PCR reads and lists one entry per CDR3 protein. The sample includes about 300,000 distinct CDR3 sequences, almost 85% of them seen just once. The sample consisted of CD8+ T cells from PBMCs. The origin of the receptors is a human donor with multiple sclerosis. CDR3s include the opening cysteine and the closing phenylalanine or tryptophan. A D gene is named only where the DNA matches it firmly. Not all rows give a size; the values are once, few, many and, for expanded clones, a class.

TRBD1,-,TRBV28,TRBJ2-6,CASSFRPGQYSGANVLTF,TGTGCCAGCAGTTTCCGGCCGGGACAGTACTCTGGGGCCAACGTCCTGACTTTC
TRBD1,-,TRBV30,TRBJ2-7,CAWSVPLLRDSYEQYF,TGTGCCTGGAGTGTCCCCCTTTTACGGGACAGCTACGAGCAGTACTTC
-,few,TRBV28,TRBJ2-1,CASSLEATRSYNEQFF,TGTGCCAGCAGTTTGGAGGCAACCCGCTCCTACAATGAGCAGTTCTTC
-,once,TRBV6-5,TRBJ2-1,CASSADSLNEQFF,TGTGCCAGCAGTGCAGACAGCCTCAATGAGCAGTTCTTC
TRBD1,-,TRBV27,TRBJ2-3,CASSPTLTGGTDTQYF,TGTGCCAGCAGTCCAACCCTAACAGGGGGCACAGATACGCAGTATTTT
-,-,TRBV7-9,TRBJ2-1,CASSPLKGAGGAYNEQFF,TGTGCCAGCAGCCCCCTCAAGGGGGCGGGAGGTGCATACAATGAGCAGTTCTTC
-,once,TRBV13,TRBJ2-7,CASSLARQGVPYEQYF,TGTGCCAGCAGCTTAGCTCGGCAGGGAGTGCCCTACGAGCAGTACTTC
TRBD1,-,TRBV6-6,TRBJ2-7,CASSYSVEDRAGEQYF,TGTGCCAGCAGTTACTCCGTGGAGGACAGGGCAGGCGAGCAGTACTTC
TRBD1,-,TRBV27,TRBJ1-1,CASSSGLTGFTEAFF,TGTGCCAGCAGTTCAGGTTTGACAGGGTTTACTGAAGCTTTCTTT
TRBD1,-,TRBV29-1,TRBJ1-1,CSVDREDTEAFF,TGCAGCGTCGACAGGGAGGACACTGAAGCTTTCTTT
-,-,TRBV30,TRBJ2-2,CAWSVLVNDLSGELFF,TGTGCCTGGAGTGTACTGGTCAACGATCTTTCCGGGGAGCTGTTTTTT
-,-,TRBV7-9,TRBJ2-1,CASSPRAGRSNEQFF,TGTGCCAGCAGTCCTAGGGCGGGCCGGTCCAATGAGCAGTTCTTC
-,-,TRBV4-3,TRBJ2-3,CASSQSRGYTDTQYF,TGCGCCAGCAGCCAGTCCCGGGGGTACACAGATACGCAGTATTTT
-,-,TRBV19,TRBJ1-4,CASSLRPQEKLFF,TGTGCCAGTAGTTTGAGACCGCAAGAAAAACTGTTTTTT
-,once,TRBV25-1,TRBJ2-1,CASRDIAYNEQFF,TGTGCCAGCAGAGACATAGCCTACAATGAGCAGTTCTTC